The 18 T cell receptor beta chains reported below all come from one sample, sequenced in a study of T cell responses to AZD1222 COVID-19 vaccine. Generated by immunoSEQ multiplex PCR, the TCRdb table keeps only in-frame clones and is missing some. In the table there are more than 95,000 clones, 89% of which are singletons. The material sequenced was peripheral blood, taken on day 0 of AZD1222 vaccination. All receptors come from an adult in good health.

The V gene is TRBV6-5, the J gene TRBJ1-5, with D unclear. CDR3 size: 15 residues. Germline-derived CDR1 and CDR2 are MNHEY and SVGAGI. The V gene lost 5 bases and the J gene lost 0 bases, with 11 bases spanning the gap. The CDR3 loop reads CASSRMDYSNQPQHF. The DNA for the CDR3 is TGTGCCAGCAGTAGGATGGATTATAGCAATCAGCCCCAGCATTTT.

The chain carries TRBV9 and TRBJ1-1, with 9 bases matching TRBD1. V trimming: 4 bases; J trimming: 3 bases; junction bases outside the gene matches: 13. Germline loops: CDR1 SGDLS, CDR2 YYNGEE. This CDR3 contains 17 residues. CDR3 DNA: TGTGCCAGCAGCCTAACTTGGACAGGGGCAGTTGACACTGAAGCTTTCTTT. It encodes CASSLTWTGAVDTEAFF. Full variable domain (missing parts from reference TRBV9 and TRBJ1-1): DSGVTQTPKHLITATGQRVTLRCSPRSGDLSVYWYQQSLDQGLQFLIQYYNGEERAKGNILERFSAQQFPDLHSELNLSSLELGDSALYFCASSLTWTGAVDTEAFFGQGTRLTVV.

This chain uses TRBV24-1 with TRBJ1-2; no clear D gene. CDR1 and CDR2 (germline): KGHDR, SFDVKD. V lost 9 bases and J 7 bases, leaving 29 bases between the germline ends. The CDR3 totals 17 residues. CDR3 sequence reads: CATPPNGQEHHCCGYTF. As DNA, the CDR3 is TGTGCCACCCCACCAAACGGCCAAGAACACCACTGCTGTGGCTACACCTTC.

The rearrangement joins TRBV9 to TRBJ1-2; D possibly corresponds to TRBD1 (6 bases). The germline gives CDR1 SGDLS, CDR2 YYNGEE. Trimming cost V 1 base and J 4 bases, with 11 bases left between them. This CDR3 has 14 amino acids. CDR3 coding DNA: TGTGCCAGCAGCGTACTAGGGGGGCCCTATGGCTACACCTTC. It is translated as CASSVLGGPYGYTF. The full variable domain, with the rest looked up from reference TRBV9 and TRBJ1-2, is DSGVTQTPKHLITATGQRVTLRCSPRSGDLSVYWYQQSLDQGLQFLIQYYNGEERAKGNILERFSAQQFPDLHSELNLSSLELGDSALYFCASSVLGGPYGYTFGSGTRLTVV.

The rearrangement links TRBV5-4 to TRBJ1-2; no firm D call. This CDR3 contains 13 residues. Germline V gene sequence: CDR1 SGHNT, CDR2 YYREEE (reference sequence). Trimming removed 6 bases at V and 5 bases at J, with 14 bases between. CDR3 residues: CASTVRFQYGYTF. For the CDR3, the DNA is TGTGCCAGCACCGTCAGGTTTCAGTATGGCTACACCTTC.

The chain carries TRBV18 and TRBJ1-2, with TRBD1 identical over 8 bases. CDR1 and CDR2 from the germline V gene are KGHSH and LQKENI. This CDR3 is 15 amino acids long. The V segment lost 0 bases and the J segment 10 bases; nucleotides outside the gene matches: 10. CDR3 coding DNA: TGTGCCAGCTCACCACCTATCTTCCCAGGGGGCGTCTACACCTTC. Encoded protein: CASSPPIFPGGVYTF.

The chain employs TRBV6-5 and TRBJ1-5; no clear D gene. Trimming shortened V by 5 bases and J by 2 bases, and 13 bases separated the two germline ends. CDR1 and CDR2 (germline): MNHEY, SVGAGI. The CDR3 runs to 15 residues. The CDR3 sequence: CASSTRPDGNQPQHF. CDR3 bases: TGTGCCAGCAGTACTCGTCCAGATGGCAATCAGCCCCAGCATTTT.

This chain links TRBV19 with TRBJ1-2, with a possible D match to TRBD1 (6 bases). CDR3 size: 18 residues. Germline V gene lookup returns CDR1 LNHDA and CDR2 SQIVND (reference sequence). Trimming cost V 3 bases and J 7 bases, with 27 bases left between them. As DNA, the CDR3 is TGTGCCAGTAGTATCCTAATTGGGGGGCTGGATCATTTGGCTGGCTACACCTTC. It is translated as CASSILIGGLDHLAGYTF. The variable domain in full, with the rest retrieved from reference TRBV19 and TRBJ1-2, is DGGITQSPKYLFRKEGQNVTLSCEQNLNHDAMYWYRQDPGQGLRLIYYSQIVNDFQKGDIAEGYSVSREKKESFPLTVTSAQKNPTAFYLCASSILIGGLDHLAGYTFGSGTRLTVV.

CDR3 DNA sequence: TGTGCCTGGAGTCCACAACCAGGGGAGGCCCTTGATGGCTACACCTTC. This encodes CAWSPQPGEALDGYTF. This chain joins TRBV30 and TRBJ1-2; perhaps TRBD1 as D (6 bases). Germline values: CDR1 GTSNPN, CDR2 SVGIG (reference sequence). The CDR3 is 16 residues long. Trimming shortened V by 2 bases and J by 6 bases, and 22 bases separated the two germline ends.

The rearrangement links TRBV2 to TRBJ1-4; weak D call: TRBD1 (6 bases). The CDR3 is 14 residues long. Germline CDR1 is SNHLY and CDR2 is FYNNEI. Trimming shortened V by 7 bases and J by 2 bases, and 11 bases separated the two germline ends. This CDR3 reads CASTGQSTNEKLFF. CDR3 DNA sequence: TGTGCCAGCACAGGACAGTCGACTAATGAAAAACTGTTTTTT.

A few counts support this clone. This rearrangement joins TRBV2 to TRBJ1-1; TRBD1 is a possible D gene (5 bases). Trimming pared 7 bases from V and 4 bases from J, leaving 10 bases between. The CDR3 length is 12 residues. The germline CDR1 and CDR2 sequences are SNHLY and FYNNEI. The CDR3 DNA follows: TGTGCCAGCATGTGGGGGGGCACTGAAGCTTTCTTT. It specifies CASMWGGTEAFF. Variable domain in full (rest from reference TRBV2 and TRBJ1-1): EPEVTQTPSHQVTQMGQEVILRCVPISNHLYFYWYRQILGQKVEFLVSFYNNEISEKSEIFDDQFSVERPDGSNFTLKIRSTKLEDSAMYFCASMWGGTEAFFGQGTRLTVV.

The CDR3 protein is CASSSSLTVNTEAFF. Here the CDR3 DNA reads TGTGCCAGCAGTTCCTCTCTGACAGTGAACACTGAAGCTTTCTTT. This chain links TRBV27 with TRBJ1-1; the D gene is possibly TRBD1 (5 bases). CDR1 is MNHEY, CDR2 SMNVEV, per germline (reference sequence). Between the trimmed V and J ends, which lost 4 bases and 0 bases, there was a span of 12 bases. This CDR3 has 15 amino acids.

The rearrangement uses TRBV10-2 and TRBJ1-4; weak D call: TRBD1 (6 bases). The germline gives CDR1 WSHSY, CDR2 SAAADI. The CDR3 is 13 amino acids. The V gene lost 4 bases and the J gene lost 8 bases, with 11 bases spanning the gap. DNA of the CDR3: TGCGCCAGCAGTGTGGGGGCTTGGGAAAAACTGTTTTTT. Protein product: CASSVGAWEKLFF.

The rearrangement links TRBV6-2 or TRBV6-3 to TRBJ2-7; a weak D match, TRBD2 (5 bases). This CDR3 has 12 residues. V gave up 4 bases and J gave up 6 bases, with 10 bases separating them. Germline V lookup: CDR1 MNHEY, CDR2 SVGEGT. The CDR3 DNA is TGTGCCAGCAGTTCCGGGAATACCGAGCAGTACTTC. Protein sequence: CASSSGNTEQYF.

The chain carries TRBV7-6 and TRBJ2-1, with D possibly TRBD2 on 7 matching bases. Germline values: CDR1 SGHVS, CDR2 FNYEAQ. The CDR3 is made up of 15 amino acids. Trimming cost V 1 base and J 4 bases, with 11 bases left between them. The CDR3 protein is CASSLEGGRYNEQFF. In nucleotides, the CDR3 is TGTGCCAGCAGCTTAGAGGGGGGGCGGTACAATGAGCAGTTCTTC.

The chain recombines TRBV4-1 with TRBJ2-5, with TRBD1 matching over 9 bases. The CDR3 has 14 residues. Looked up from germline, CDR1 is MGHRA and CDR2 is YSYEKL. V dropped 4 bases and J dropped 6; count of bases not matched to a gene: 6. The DNA for the CDR3 is TGCGCCAGCAGCCTCCAGGGACAGGGAAAGACCCAGTACTTC. Translation gives CASSLQGQGKTQYF.

V and J are TRBV10-2 and TRBJ1-1; TRBD1 is a possible D gene (5 bases). CDR1 and CDR2 from the germline V gene are WSHSY and SAAADI. CDR3 length: 11 residues. CDR3 sequence: CAGGSNTEAFF. Here the CDR3 DNA reads TGCGCTGGGGGATCGAACACTGAAGCTTTCTTT.

Only one count was recorded for this clone. The chain recombines TRBV4-1 with TRBJ1-2; D call uncertain. V lost 0 bases, J lost 8 bases, and 16 bases lay in between. This CDR3 comprises 15 residues. Germline V gene data show CDR1 as MGHRA and CDR2 as YSYEKL. In DNA form, the CDR3 reads TGCGCCAGCAGCCAAGAAGGGAAAGCGAGTAGGGGCTACACCTTC. Translating gives CASSQEGKASRGYTF.